Here is one T cell receptor beta chain with its context. Antigen unknown. This entry belongs to a study of shared clonotypes between healthy human individuals. Investigators divided CD4+ cells into CD45RA+ naive and CD45RA-negative memory subsets. The CDR3 is 17 residues long. CDR1 SGHRS and CDR2 YFSETQ come from the germline V gene. V dropped 4 bases and J dropped 0 bases, with 17 bases sitting between them. Findings and caveats of the study: The small donor group covered limited genetic and exposure diversity. Shared across a handful of donors were roughly 5% of the naive CD4 clonotypes. Clonotype sharing among donors was thought likely to change with sequencing depth.

TCRdb's copy holds only in-frame clones and misses some; the assay was immunoSEQ multiplex PCR. The table has approximately 2.5 million clones, about 92% seen once. The source is a young man in good health. The J gene is TRBJ1-3, the V gene TRBV5-1; TRBD1 is a possible D gene (6 bases). Sequenced input: naive CD4+ T cells sorted from blood. Subset meaning: CD45RA+ positively selected. The chain's CDR3 is CASSPRPAGDSGNTIYF. The CDR3 coding sequence is TGCGCCAGCAGCCCGAGGCCGGCAGGGGACTCTGGAAACACCATATATTTT. Variable domain in full (rest from reference TRBV5-1 and TRBJ1-3): KAGVTQTPRYLIKTRGQQVTLSCSPISGHRSVSWYQQTPGQGLQFLFEYFSETQRNKGNFPGRFSGRQFSNSRSEMNVSTLELGDSALYLCASSPRPAGDSGNTIYFGEGSWLTVV.